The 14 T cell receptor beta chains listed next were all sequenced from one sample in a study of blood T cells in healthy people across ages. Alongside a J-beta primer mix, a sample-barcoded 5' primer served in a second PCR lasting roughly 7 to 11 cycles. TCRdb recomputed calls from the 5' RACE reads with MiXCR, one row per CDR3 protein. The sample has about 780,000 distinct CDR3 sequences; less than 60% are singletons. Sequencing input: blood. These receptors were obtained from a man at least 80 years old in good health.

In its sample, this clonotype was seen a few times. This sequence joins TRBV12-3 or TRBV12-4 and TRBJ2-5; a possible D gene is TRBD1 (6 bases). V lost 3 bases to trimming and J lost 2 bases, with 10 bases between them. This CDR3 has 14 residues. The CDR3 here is CASSLGHYQETQYF. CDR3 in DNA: TGTGCCAGCAGTTTGGGACACTATCAAGAGACCCAGTACTTC.

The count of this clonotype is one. CDR3 protein: CASSQVVGGSGQANYGYTF. The CDR3 DNA reads TGTGCCAGCAGCCAAGTCGTCGGTGGGAGTGGACAGGCTAACTATGGCTACACCTTC. The V call is TRBV4-2, the J call TRBJ1-2; the match to TRBD1 covers 7 bases. Germline CDR1 reads LGHNA; CDR2 reads YNFKEQ. With 1 base clipped from V and 0 bases from J, the junction kept 14 bases outside the gene matches. This CDR3 contains 19 residues.

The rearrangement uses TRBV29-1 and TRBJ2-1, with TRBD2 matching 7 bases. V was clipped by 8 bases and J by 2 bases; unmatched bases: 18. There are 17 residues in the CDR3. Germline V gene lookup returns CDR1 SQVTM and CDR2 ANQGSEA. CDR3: CSPGGLVPHPAYNEQFF. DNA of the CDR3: TGCAGCCCCGGTGGACTAGTTCCCCATCCCGCCTACAATGAGCAGTTCTTC.

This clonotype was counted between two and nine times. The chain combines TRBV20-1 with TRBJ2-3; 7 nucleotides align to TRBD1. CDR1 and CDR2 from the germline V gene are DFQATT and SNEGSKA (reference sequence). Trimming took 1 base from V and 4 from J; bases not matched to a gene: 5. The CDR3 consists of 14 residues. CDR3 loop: CSARVEQGADTQYF. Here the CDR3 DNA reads TGCAGTGCTAGAGTCGAGCAGGGGGCAGATACGCAGTATTTT.

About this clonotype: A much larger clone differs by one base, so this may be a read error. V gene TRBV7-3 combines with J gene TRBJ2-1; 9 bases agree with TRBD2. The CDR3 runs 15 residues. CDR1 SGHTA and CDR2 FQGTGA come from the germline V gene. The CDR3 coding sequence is TGTGCCGGCAGCCAGGGACTAGCCGGGAACGATGAGCAGTTCTTC. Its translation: CAGSQGLAGNDEQFF.

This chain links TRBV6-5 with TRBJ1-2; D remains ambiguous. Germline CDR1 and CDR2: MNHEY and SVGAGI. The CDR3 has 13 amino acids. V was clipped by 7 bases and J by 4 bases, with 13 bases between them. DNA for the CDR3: TGTGCCAGCACCGAAACTCCGGGCTATGGCTACACCTTC. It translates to CASTETPGYGYTF.

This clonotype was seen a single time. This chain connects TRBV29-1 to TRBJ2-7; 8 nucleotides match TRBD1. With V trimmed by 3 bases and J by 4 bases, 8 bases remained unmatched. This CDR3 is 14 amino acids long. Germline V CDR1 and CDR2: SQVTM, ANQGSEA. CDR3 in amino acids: CSVDPGTGRYEQYF. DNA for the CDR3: TGCAGCGTTGATCCCGGGACAGGAAGGTACGAGCAGTACTTC.

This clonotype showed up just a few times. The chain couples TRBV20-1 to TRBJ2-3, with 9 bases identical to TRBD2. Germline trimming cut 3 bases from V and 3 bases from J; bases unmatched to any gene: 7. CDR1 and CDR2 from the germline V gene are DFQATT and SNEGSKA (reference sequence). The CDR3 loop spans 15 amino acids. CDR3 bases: TGCAGTGCTAGCCTTAGCGGGGGAGGGACAGATACGCAGTATTTT. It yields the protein CSASLSGGGTDTQYF.

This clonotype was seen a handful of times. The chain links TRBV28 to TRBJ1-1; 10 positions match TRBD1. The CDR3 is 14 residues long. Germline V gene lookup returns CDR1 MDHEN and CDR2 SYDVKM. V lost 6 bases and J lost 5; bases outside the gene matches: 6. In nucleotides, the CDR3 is TGTGCCAGCAGGCCGACAGGGGGCTTTACTGAAGCTTTCTTT. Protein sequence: CASRPTGGFTEAFF.

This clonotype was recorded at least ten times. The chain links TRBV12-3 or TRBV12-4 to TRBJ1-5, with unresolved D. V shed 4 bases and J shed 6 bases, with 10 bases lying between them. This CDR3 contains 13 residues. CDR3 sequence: CASSSLERQPQHF. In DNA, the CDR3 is TGTGCCAGCAGTTCCTTAGAGCGTCAGCCCCAGCATTTT.

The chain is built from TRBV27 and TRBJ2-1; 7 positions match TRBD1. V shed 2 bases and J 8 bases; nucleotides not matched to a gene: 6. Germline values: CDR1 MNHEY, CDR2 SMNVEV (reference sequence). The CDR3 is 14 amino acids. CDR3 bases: TGTGCCAGCAGTTTAAGCCAGGGGGTCGATGAGCAGTTCTTC. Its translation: CASSLSQGVDEQFF.

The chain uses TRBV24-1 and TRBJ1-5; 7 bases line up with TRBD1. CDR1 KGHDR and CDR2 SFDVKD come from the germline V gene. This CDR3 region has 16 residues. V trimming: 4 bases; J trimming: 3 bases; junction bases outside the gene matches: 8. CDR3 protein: CATSDSDRAYNQPQHF. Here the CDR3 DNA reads TGTGCCACCAGTGACTCCGACAGGGCCTACAATCAGCCCCAGCATTTT.

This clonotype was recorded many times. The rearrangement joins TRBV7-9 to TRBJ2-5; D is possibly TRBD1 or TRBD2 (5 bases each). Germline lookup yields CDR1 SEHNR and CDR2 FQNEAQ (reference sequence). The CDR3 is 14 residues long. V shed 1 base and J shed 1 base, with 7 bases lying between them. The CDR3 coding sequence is TGTGCCAGCAGCTTAGGGGACGCCCAAGAGACCCAGTACTTC. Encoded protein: CASSLGDAQETQYF.

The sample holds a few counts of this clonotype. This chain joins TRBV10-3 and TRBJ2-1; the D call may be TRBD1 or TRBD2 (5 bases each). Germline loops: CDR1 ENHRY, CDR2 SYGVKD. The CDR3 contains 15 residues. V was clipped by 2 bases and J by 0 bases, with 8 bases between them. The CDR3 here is CAISEGGPSYNEQFF. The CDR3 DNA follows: TGTGCCATCAGTGAGGGGGGTCCCTCCTACAATGAGCAGTTCTTC.